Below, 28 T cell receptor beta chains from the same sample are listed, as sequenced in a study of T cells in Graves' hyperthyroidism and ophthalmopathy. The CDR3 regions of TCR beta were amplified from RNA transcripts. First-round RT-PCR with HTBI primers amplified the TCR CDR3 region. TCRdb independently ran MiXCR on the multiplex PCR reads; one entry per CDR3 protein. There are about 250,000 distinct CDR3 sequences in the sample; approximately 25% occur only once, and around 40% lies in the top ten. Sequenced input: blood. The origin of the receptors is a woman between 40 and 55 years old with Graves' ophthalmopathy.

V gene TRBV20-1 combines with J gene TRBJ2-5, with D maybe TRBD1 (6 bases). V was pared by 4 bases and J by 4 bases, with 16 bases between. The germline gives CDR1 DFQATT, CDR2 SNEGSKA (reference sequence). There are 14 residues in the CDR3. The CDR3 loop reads CSAILGAGGETQYF. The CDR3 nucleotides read TGCAGTGCTATTTTGGGGGCTGGCGGAGAGACCCAGTACTTC.

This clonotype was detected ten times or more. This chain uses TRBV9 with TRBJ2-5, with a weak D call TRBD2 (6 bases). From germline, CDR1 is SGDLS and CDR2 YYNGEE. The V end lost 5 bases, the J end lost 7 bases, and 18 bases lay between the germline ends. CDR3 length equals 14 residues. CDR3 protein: CASSPSGGLGTQYF. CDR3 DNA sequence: TGTGCCAGCAGTCCAAGTGGGGGGTTAGGGACCCAGTACTTC. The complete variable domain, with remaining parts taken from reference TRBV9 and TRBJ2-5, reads DSGVTQTPKHLITATGQRVTLRCSPRSGDLSVYWYQQSLDQGLQFLIQYYNGEERAKGNILERFSAQQFPDLHSELNLSSLELGDSALYFCASSPSGGLGTQYFGPGTRLLVL.

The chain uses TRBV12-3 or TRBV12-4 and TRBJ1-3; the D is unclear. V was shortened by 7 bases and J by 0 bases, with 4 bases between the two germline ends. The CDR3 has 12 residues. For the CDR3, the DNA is TGTGCCAGCACCGACTCTGGAAACACCATATATTTT. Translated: CASTDSGNTIYF.

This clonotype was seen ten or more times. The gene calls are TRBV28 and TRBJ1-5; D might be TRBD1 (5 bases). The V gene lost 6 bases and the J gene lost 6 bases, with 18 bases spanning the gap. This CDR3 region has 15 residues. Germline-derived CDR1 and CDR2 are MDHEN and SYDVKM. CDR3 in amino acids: CASSPLGRVGQPQHF. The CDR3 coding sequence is TGTGCCAGCAGCCCCCTGGGCAGGGTTGGTCAGCCCCAGCATTTT.

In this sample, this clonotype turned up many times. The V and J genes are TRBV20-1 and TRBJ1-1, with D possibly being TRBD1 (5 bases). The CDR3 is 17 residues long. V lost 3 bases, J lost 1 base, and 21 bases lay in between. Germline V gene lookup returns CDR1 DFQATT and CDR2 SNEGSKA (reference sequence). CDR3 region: CSASPYRQGGWNTEAFF. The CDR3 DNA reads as TGCAGTGCTAGTCCGTATCGCCAGGGAGGTTGGAACACTGAAGCTTTCTTT.

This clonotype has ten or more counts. The CDR3 reads CSARTPGLYYEQYF. The CDR3 DNA reads as TGCAGTGCTAGGACCCCCGGACTGTACTACGAGCAGTACTTC. The J gene is TRBJ2-7, the V gene TRBV20-1, with D tentatively TRBD2 (5 bases). Germline V lookup: CDR1 DFQATT, CDR2 SNEGSKA (reference sequence). The CDR3 length is 14 residues. Trimming took off 3 bases at V and 3 bases at J, with 15 bases between the two ends.

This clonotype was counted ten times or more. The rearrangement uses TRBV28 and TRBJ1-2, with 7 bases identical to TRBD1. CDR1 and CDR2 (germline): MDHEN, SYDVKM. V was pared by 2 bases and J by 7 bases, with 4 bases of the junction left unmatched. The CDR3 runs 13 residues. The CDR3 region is CASSLGGGFGYTF. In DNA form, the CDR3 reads TGTGCCAGCAGTTTAGGAGGGGGCTTTGGCTACACCTTC.

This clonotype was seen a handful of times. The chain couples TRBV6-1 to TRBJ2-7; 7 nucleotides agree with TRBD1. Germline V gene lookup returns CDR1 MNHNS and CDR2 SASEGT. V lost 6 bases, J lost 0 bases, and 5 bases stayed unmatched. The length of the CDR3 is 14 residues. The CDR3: CASRSGTDSYEQYF. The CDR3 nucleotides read TGTGCCAGCAGATCCGGGACAGACTCCTACGAGCAGTACTTC.

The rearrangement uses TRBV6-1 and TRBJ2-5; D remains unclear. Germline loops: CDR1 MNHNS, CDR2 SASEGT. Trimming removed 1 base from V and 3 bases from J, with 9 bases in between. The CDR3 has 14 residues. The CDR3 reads CASSEGFRKETQYF. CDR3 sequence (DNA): TGTGCCAGCAGTGAAGGGTTCAGAAAAGAGACCCAGTACTTC.

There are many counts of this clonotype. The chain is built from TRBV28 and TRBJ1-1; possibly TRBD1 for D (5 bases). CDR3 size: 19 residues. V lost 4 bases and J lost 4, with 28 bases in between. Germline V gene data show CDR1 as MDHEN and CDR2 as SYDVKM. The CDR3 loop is CASSSPGQGRIGRTTEAFF. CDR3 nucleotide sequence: TGTGCCAGCAGTTCCCCGGGGCAGGGAAGAATCGGTAGGACCACTGAAGCTTTCTTT.

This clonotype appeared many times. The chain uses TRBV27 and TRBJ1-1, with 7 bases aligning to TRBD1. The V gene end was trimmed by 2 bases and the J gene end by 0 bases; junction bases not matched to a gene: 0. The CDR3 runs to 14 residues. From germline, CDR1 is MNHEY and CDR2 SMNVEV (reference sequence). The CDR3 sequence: CASSLGTVNTEAFF. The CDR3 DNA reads TGTGCCAGCAGTTTAGGGACAGTGAACACTGAAGCTTTCTTT.

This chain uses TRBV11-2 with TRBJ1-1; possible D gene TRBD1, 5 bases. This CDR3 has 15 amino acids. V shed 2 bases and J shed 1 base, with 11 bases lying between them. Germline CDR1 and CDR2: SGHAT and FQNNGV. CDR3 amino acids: CASSLQGWKNTEAFF. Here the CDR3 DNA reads TGTGCCAGCAGCTTACAGGGATGGAAGAACACTGAAGCTTTCTTT.

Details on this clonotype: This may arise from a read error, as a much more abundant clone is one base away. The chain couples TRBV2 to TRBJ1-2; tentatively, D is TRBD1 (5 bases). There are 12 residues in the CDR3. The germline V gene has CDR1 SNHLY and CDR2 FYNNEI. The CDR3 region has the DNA TGTGCCAGCTACAGGATTAACTATGGCCACACCTTC. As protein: CASYRINYGHTF.

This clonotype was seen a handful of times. CDR3 in DNA: TGCGCCAGCAGCCAAGTCGTACTAGCGGAGACCCAGTACTTC. This translates into CASSQVVLAETQYF. The chain links TRBV4-1 to TRBJ2-5; TRBD2 agrees at 7 bases. CDR3 length equals 14 residues. Germline loops: CDR1 MGHRA, CDR2 YSYEKL. With V trimmed by 1 base and J by 5 bases, 4 bases remained unmatched.

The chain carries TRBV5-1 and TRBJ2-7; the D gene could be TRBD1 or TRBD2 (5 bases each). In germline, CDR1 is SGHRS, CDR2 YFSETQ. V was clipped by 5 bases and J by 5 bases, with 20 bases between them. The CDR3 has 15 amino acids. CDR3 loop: CASRPIDRLGNEQYF. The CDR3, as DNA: TGCGCCAGCAGGCCGATAGACAGACTCGGGAACGAGCAGTACTTC.

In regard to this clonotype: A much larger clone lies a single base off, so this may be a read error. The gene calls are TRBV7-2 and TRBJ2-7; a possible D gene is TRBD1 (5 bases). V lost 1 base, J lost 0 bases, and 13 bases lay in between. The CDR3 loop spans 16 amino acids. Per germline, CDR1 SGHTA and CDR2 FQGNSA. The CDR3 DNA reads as TGTGCCAGCAGCTTAGGGCGGACACCGAGCTCCTACGAGCAGTACGTC. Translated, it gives CASSLGRTPSSYEQYV.

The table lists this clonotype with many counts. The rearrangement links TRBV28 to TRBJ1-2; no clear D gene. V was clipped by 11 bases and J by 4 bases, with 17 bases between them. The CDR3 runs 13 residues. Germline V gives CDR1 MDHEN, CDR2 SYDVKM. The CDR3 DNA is TGTGCCTCTGGTGGAGGGATCGTCTATGGCTACACCTTC. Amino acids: CASGGGIVYGYTF.

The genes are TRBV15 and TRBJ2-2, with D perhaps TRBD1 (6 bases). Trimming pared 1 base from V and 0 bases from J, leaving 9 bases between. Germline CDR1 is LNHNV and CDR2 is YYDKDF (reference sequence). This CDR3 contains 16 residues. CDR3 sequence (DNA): TGTGCCACCAGCAGAGTGTCAGGGGCGAACACCGGGGAGCTGTTTTTT. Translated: CATSRVSGANTGELFF.

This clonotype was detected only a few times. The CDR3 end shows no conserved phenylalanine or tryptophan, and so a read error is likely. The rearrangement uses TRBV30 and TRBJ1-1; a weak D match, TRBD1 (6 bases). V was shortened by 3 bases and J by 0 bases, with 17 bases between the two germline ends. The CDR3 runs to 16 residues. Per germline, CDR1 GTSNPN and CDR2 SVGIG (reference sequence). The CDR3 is CAWSGQLGFMNTEAFL. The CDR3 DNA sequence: TGTGCCTGGAGCGGACAGTTGGGATTTATGAACACTGAAGCTTTCCTT.

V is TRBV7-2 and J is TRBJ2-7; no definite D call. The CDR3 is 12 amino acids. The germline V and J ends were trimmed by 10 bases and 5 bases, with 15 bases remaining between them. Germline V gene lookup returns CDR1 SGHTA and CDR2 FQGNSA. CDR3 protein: CATPDAADEQYF. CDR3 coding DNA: TGTGCCACCCCGGACGCCGCGGACGAGCAGTACTTC.

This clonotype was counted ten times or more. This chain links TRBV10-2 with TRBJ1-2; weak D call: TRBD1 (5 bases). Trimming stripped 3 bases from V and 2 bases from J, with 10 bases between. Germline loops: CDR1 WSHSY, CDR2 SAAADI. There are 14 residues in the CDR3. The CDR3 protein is CASSDKGANYGYTF. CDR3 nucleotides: TGCGCCAGCAGTGATAAAGGGGCAAACTATGGCTACACCTTC.

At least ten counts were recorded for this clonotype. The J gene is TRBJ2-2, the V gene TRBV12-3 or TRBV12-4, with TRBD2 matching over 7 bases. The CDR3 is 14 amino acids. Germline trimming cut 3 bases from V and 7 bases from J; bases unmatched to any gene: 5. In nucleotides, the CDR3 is TGTGCCAGCAGTTTCGGCGGGAGATTCGGGGAGCTGTTTTTT. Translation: CASSFGGRFGELFF.

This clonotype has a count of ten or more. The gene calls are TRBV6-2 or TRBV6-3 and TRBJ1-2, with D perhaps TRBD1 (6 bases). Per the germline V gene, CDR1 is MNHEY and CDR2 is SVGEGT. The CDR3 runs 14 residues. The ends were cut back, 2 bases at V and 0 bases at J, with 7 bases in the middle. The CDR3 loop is CASSYGTTNYGYTF. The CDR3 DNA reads TGTGCCAGCAGTTACGGGACAACTAACTATGGCTACACCTTC.

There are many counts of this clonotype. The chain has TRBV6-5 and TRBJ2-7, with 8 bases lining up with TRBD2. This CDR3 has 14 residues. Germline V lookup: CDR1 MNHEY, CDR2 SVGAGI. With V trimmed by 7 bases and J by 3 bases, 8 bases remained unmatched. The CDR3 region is CASKTSSGNYEQYF. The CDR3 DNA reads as TGTGCCAGCAAGACCAGTAGCGGGAACTACGAGCAGTACTTC.

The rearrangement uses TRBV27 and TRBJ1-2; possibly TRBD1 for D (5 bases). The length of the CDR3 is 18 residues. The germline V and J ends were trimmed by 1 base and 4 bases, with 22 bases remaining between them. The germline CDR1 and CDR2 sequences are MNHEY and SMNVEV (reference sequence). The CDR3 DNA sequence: TGTGCCAGCAGTTTATACGGCGGGGGTCTTGCTAGTAGCTATGGCTACACCTTC. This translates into CASSLYGGGLASSYGYTF.

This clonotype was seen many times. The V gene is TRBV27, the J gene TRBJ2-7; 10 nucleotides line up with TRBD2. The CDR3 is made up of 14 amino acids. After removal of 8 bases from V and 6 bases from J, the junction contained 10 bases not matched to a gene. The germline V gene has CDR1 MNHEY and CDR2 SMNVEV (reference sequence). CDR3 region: CASRRASGSCEQYF. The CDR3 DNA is TGTGCCAGCCGACGGGCTAGCGGGAGCTGCGAGCAGTACTTC.

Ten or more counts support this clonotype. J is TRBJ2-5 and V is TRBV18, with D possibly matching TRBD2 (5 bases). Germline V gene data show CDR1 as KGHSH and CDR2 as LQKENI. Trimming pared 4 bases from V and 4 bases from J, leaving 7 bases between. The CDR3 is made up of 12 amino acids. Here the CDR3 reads CASSLEGETQYF. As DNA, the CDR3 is TGTGCCAGCTCACTTGAGGGAGAGACCCAGTACTTC.

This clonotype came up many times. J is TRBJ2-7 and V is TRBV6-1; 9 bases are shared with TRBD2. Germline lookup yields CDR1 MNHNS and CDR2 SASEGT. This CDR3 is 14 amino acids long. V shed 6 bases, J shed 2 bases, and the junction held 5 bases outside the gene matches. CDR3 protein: CASSSSGTTYEQYF. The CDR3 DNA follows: TGTGCCAGCAGCTCTAGCGGGACCACCTACGAGCAGTACTTC.